The 6 T cell receptor beta chains given below trace back to one sample, sequenced in a study of response to subunit inactivated influenza vaccine. From the RT-PCR reads, TCRdb called clonotypes with MiXCR, one entry per CDR3 protein. The sample holds 400,000 to 550,000 distinct CDR3 sequences, about 25% seen once. The specimen was CD4+ T cells sorted from PBMCs, collected roughly 5 days after vaccination. The receptors were sampled from a man aged 50 to 59 who received an inactivated influenza vaccine.

The V gene is TRBV25-1, the J gene TRBJ1-3; 7 bases line up with TRBD1. CDR1 and CDR2 from the germline V gene are MGHDK and SYGVNS. This CDR3 is 14 amino acids long. V gave up 6 bases and J gave up 3 bases; unmatched junction bases: 5. CDR3 loop: CASRGGGFGNTIYF. The CDR3 DNA follows: TGTGCCAGCAGAGGAGGGGGCTTTGGAAACACCATATATTTT.

The chain links TRBV3-1 to TRBJ2-3, with D perhaps matching TRBD2 (6 bases). In germline, CDR1 is LGHDT, CDR2 YNNKEL (reference sequence). This CDR3 contains 12 residues. Trimming pared 7 bases from V and 7 bases from J, leaving 12 bases between. CDR3: CASTLEGNTQYF. The CDR3 DNA reads TGTGCCAGCACCCTGGAGGGGAATACGCAGTATTTT.

This clonotype was counted only a few times. The gene calls are TRBV29-1 and TRBJ2-5, with D tentatively TRBD1 or TRBD2 (5 bases each). The CDR3 sequence is 12 residues long. Germline CDR1 reads SQVTM; CDR2 reads ANQGSEA. V gave up 2 bases and J gave up 4 bases, with 8 bases separating them. As DNA, the CDR3 is TGCAGCGTTGAACAGGGAGCAGAGACCCAGTACTTC. Protein: CSVEQGAETQYF.

This clonotype occurred a few times. The chain links TRBV12-3 or TRBV12-4 to TRBJ2-2; TRBD2 agrees at 8 bases. The trim removed 4 bases at V and 4 bases at J, leaving 5 bases unmatched. The CDR3 runs 15 residues. CDR3 bases: TGTGCCAGCAGTTCCCACAGCGGGGGCACCGGGGAGCTGTTTTTT. Protein product: CASSSHSGGTGELFF.

This clonotype occurred a few times. V usage is TRBV5-1 and J usage is TRBJ2-2, with 10 bases fitting TRBD1. V lost 3 bases, J lost 6 bases, and 8 bases stayed unmatched. CDR1 and CDR2 (germline): SGHRS, YFSETQ. The length of the CDR3 is 16 residues. The CDR3 is CASSWDPGQGSGELFF. The CDR3 coding sequence is TGCGCCAGCAGCTGGGACCCGGGACAGGGGTCCGGGGAGCTGTTTTTT.

In nucleotides, the CDR3 is TGTGCCAGCAGCCCCACCGGGACAGGGATCACTGAAGCTTTCTTT. This gives the protein CASSPTGTGITEAFF. The rearrangement joins TRBV3-1 to TRBJ1-1, with 9 bases matching TRBD1. The V gene's germline CDR1 is LGHDT and CDR2 YNNKEL (reference sequence). The CDR3 totals 15 residues. Germline trimming cut 4 bases from V and 4 bases from J; bases unmatched to any gene: 7.